This T cell receptor beta chain was obtained from a study of blood T cell repertoires in COVID-19. Patients from Seattle were sampled longitudinally, starting during active infection. V gave up 0 bases and J gave up 5 bases, with 13 bases separating them. The germline CDR1 and CDR2 sequences are SGHDN and FVKESK. The CDR3 covers 15 residues. How the authors handled the data: The authors estimated nucleated cell counts from reference gene primer amplification. The protocol was immunoSEQ multiplex PCR, while the TCRdb copy is restricted to in-frame clones and leaves out a portion. V and J calls and clone size are copied from that table; D and trimming were computed from the DNA. The sample records about 290,000 clones, nearly 90% being singletons.

The V call is TRBV14, the J call TRBJ2-5, with a possible D match to TRBD1 (5 bases). The sequence derives from a woman aged 25 to 39 with COVID-19, enrolled during active disease. The sample comprised peripheral blood. This CDR3 is CASSQDLAGMETQYF. The CDR3, as DNA: TGTGCCAGCAGCCAAGATCTGGCAGGGATGGAGACCCAGTACTTC.